Following are 7 T cell receptor beta chains from one sample sequenced in a study of blood T cell repertoires in COVID-19. Profiling relied on immunoSEQ multiplex PCR, and the TCRdb table lists in-frame clones only, not all of them. The repertoire holds about 40,000 clones, with about 85% as singletons. The sequenced sample consisted of peripheral blood. These receptors were collected from a man aged 45-65 years in a cohort sampled during active COVID-19.

This chain links TRBV27 with TRBJ1-1, with 11 bases aligning to TRBD1. Germline CDR1 is MNHEY and CDR2 is SMNVEV (reference sequence). The junction had 1 base not matched to a gene; V was cut back by 0 bases and J by 1 base. The CDR3 spans 16 residues. In nucleotides, the CDR3 is TGTGCCAGCAGTTTATCGGGACAGGGGGGGAACACTGAAGCTTTCTTT. Amino acids: CASSLSGQGGNTEAFF.

This chain links TRBV7-3 with TRBJ2-1; tentative D call: TRBD2 (6 bases). CDR1 is SGHTA, CDR2 FQGTGA, per germline. Trimming shortened V by 4 bases and J by 12 bases, and 13 bases separated the two germline ends. The CDR3 is 12 amino acids. The CDR3 region is CASSSPSEGQFF. The CDR3 bases are TGTGCCAGCAGCTCTCCCTCGGAGGGGCAGTTCTTC.

The V call is TRBV29-1, the J call TRBJ2-1; 10 bases map to TRBD2. Germline V lookup: CDR1 SQVTM, CDR2 ANQGSEA. This CDR3 region has 14 residues. V lost 4 bases to trimming and J lost 4 bases; unmatched junction nucleotides: 4. The CDR3 DNA is TGCAGCGTTGCGACTAGCGGGCTATACAATGAGCAGTTCTTC. Protein sequence: CSVATSGLYNEQFF.

The V gene is TRBV28, the J gene TRBJ1-3; no firm D call. The V end lost 9 bases, the J end lost 0 bases, and 6 bases lay between the germline ends. Per the germline V gene, CDR1 is MDHEN and CDR2 is SYDVKM. The CDR3 totals 12 residues. DNA of the CDR3: TGTGCCAGTGTGAGCTCTGGAAACACCATATATTTT. Amino acids: CASVSSGNTIYF.

The chain links TRBV24-1 to TRBJ1-5, with 7 bases fitting TRBD1. The V segment lost 5 bases and the J segment 6 bases; nucleotides outside the gene matches: 3. CDR3 length: 13 amino acids. Germline V gives CDR1 KGHDR, CDR2 SFDVKD. CDR3 in amino acids: CATSVGDSQPQHF. In DNA form, the CDR3 reads TGTGCCACCAGTGTAGGGGACAGTCAGCCCCAGCATTTT.

This clone has just one count. The rearrangement links TRBV3-1 (or the pseudogene TRBV3-2) to TRBJ1-4, with D unresolved. V lost 2 bases to trimming and J lost 4 bases, with 14 bases between them. The length of the CDR3 is 16 residues. CDR1 and CDR2 from the germline V gene are LGHDT and YNNKEL (reference sequence). In DNA form, the CDR3 reads TGTGCCAGCAGCCAATCTCTATTGGGCTTTAATGAAAAACTGTTTTTT. It specifies CASSQSLLGFNEKLFF.

The V gene is TRBV7-6, the J gene TRBJ2-2; TRBD2 aligns across 11 bases. This CDR3 is built from 17 residues. CDR1 SGHVS and CDR2 FNYEAQ come from the germline V gene. V shed 0 bases and J 4 bases; nucleotides not matched to a gene: 4. CDR3 nucleotides: TGTGCCAGCAGCTTAGCGTGGACTAGCGGGTTCACCGGGGAGCTGTTTTTT. It yields the protein CASSLAWTSGFTGELFF.